These 6 T cell receptor beta chains originate from one sample sequenced in a study of vaccination effects on CD4 cells after COVID-19 (dated by TCRdb to between 2022 and 2023). In the ViraFEST assay, PBMC were stimulated with viral peptide pools, and TCR sequencing was then used to find antigen-specific CD4+ T cell clonotypes based on their expansion. After around 11 days of culture, CD4+ T cells were isolated with the EasySep CD4+ T cell isolation kit. Negative nucleocapsid antibody results before and after vaccination confirmed that the healthy vaccine recipients had no prior SARS-CoV-2 infection. For these TCRs, the target antigens are not known. The receptor library was made with the immunoSEQ multiplex PCR assay. Drawn from immuneACCESS, this table holds only the in-frame rearrangements with V and J called that TCRdb kept. Clones are partly lost; checked studies trace under half to an unresolved V gene and leave the rest unexplained. The sample table holds roughly 41,000 clones, of which 77% were seen once. The biggest ten clones account for about 3% of the sample.

The material was CD4+ T cells from PBMCs cultured with HCoV-NL63 spike peptides, obtained before COVID-19 vaccination. The cell subset or site label for this specimen denotes: HCoV-NL63 spike overlapping peptide pool stimulation. These TCRs come from a human donor who received a COVID-19 vaccine.

This clone was observed a single time. The chain uses TRBV27 and TRBJ1-6; 7 bases align to TRBD1. After removal of 2 bases from V and 7 bases from J, the junction contained 5 bases not matched to a gene. Germline CDR1 and CDR2: MNHEY and SMNVEV (reference sequence). This CDR3 contains 15 residues. The CDR3 loop reads CASSLGGGWNSPLHF. CDR3 coding DNA: TGTGCCAGCAGTTTAGGAGGGGGCTGGAATTCACCCCTCCACTTT.

The genes are TRBV11-3 and TRBJ1-1; D call uncertain. Germline V gene lookup returns CDR1 SGHNT and CDR2 YENEEA. Deletions cut 2 bases from V and 10 bases from J, with 11 bases between. This CDR3 is 12 amino acids long. The CDR3 protein is CASSLKGGRAFF. In nucleotides, the CDR3 is TGTGCCAGCAGCTTAAAGGGAGGCAGAGCTTTCTTT.

The V call is TRBV5-1, the J call TRBJ2-3; no firm D call. CDR1 and CDR2 from the germline V gene are SGHRS and YFSETQ. This CDR3 is built from 13 residues. V was clipped by 0 bases and J by 0 bases, with 2 bases between them. As DNA, the CDR3 is TGCGCCAGCAGCTTGGCAAGCACAGATACGCAGTATTTT. Its protein product is CASSLASTDTQYF.

The genes are TRBV24-1 and TRBJ1-1; possibly TRBD1 for D (6 bases). Trimming took 3 bases from V and 1 from J, leaving 11 bases between them. The germline CDR1 and CDR2 sequences are KGHDR and SFDVKD. The length of the CDR3 is 15 residues. The CDR3 sequence: CATSDPQTGNTEAFF. The CDR3 nucleotides read TGTGCCACCAGTGATCCCCAGACAGGGAACACTGAAGCTTTCTTT.

The chain employs TRBV27 and TRBJ1-2; D ambiguous. Germline assignment: CDR1 MNHEY and CDR2 SMNVEV (reference sequence). The CDR3 has 13 amino acids. Trimming left V 2 bases short and J 2 bases short, with 6 bases between. The CDR3 spells CASSLGRNYGYTF. Here the CDR3 DNA reads TGTGCCAGCAGTTTAGGCAGGAACTATGGCTACACCTTC.

Only one count was recorded for this clone. The chain joins TRBV5-6 to TRBJ1-2; D unresolved. CDR3 length: 14 amino acids. V lost 0 bases to trimming and J lost 4 bases, with 10 bases between them. Germline V gene sequence: CDR1 SGHDT, CDR2 YYEEEE. The CDR3 sequence is CASSLGEFSYGYTF. The CDR3 DNA reads TGTGCCAGCAGCTTGGGAGAGTTCTCCTATGGCTACACCTTC.